Described below is a single T cell receptor (beta chain) sequence and its context. These data belong to a study of shared clonotypes between healthy human individuals. Turning to the study itself: Aged 18 to 49, the donors were a couple of women and three men.

The germline V gene has CDR1 SGHRS and CDR2 YFSETQ. There are 16 residues in the CDR3. V was pared by 0 bases and J by 1 base, with 11 bases between. Within Nashville, Tennessee resided all donors, each a Caucasian adult. The table came from immunoSEQ multiplex PCR; TCRdb's copy has only in-frame clones and leaves some out. The repertoire consists of 2,500,000 or so clones, with around 92% occurring once and the leading ten covering around 0.4%. This chain uses TRBV5-1 with TRBJ2-1, with a tentative D call TRBD1 (5 bases). The sequenced sample was naive CD4+ T cells from PBMCs. Subset in this sample: CD45RA+ positively selected. This clonotype was sampled from a young man in good health. Some clones in this sample may be carry-over from other donors' samples. The DNA for the CDR3 is TGCGCCAGCAGCTTGGAAGGGGCGGTATCCTACAATGAGCAGTTCTTC. This encodes CASSLEGAVSYNEQFF.